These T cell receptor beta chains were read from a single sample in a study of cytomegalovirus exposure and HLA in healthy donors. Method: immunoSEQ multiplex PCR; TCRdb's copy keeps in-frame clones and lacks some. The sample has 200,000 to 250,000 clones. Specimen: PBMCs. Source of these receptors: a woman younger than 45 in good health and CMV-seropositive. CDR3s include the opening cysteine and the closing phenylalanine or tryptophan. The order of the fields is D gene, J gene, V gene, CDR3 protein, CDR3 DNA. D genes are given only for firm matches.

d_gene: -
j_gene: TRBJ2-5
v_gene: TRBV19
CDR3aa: CASTSGRGTQYF
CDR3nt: TGTGCCAGTACTTCAGGGCGGGGGACCCAGTACTTC

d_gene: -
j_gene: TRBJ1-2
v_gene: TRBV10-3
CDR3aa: CATAAAGWDYGYTF
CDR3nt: TGTGCCACGGCGGCGGCAGGGTGGGACTATGGCTACACCTTC

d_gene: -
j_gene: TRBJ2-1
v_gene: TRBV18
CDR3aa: CASSRRGGSSYNEQFF
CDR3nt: TGTGCCAGCTCACGACGTGGGGGGAGCTCCTACAATGAGCAGTTCTTC

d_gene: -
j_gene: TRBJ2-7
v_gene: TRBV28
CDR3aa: CATRVLVGYEQYF
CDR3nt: TGTGCCACACGCGTACTAGTTGGCTACGAGCAGTACTTC

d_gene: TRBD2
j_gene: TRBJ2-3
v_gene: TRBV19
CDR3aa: CASSIQRGGVTDTQYF
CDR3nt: TGTGCCAGTAGTATCCAGCGGGGGGGGGTCACAGATACGCAGTATTTT

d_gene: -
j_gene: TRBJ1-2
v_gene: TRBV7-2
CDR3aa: CASSATGSGRYGYTF
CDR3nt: TGTGCCAGCAGTGCTACCGGGTCAGGGAGGTATGGCTACACCTTC

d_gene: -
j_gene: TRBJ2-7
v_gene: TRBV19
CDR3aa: CASSIGPGLALEQYF
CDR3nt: TGTGCCAGTAGTATAGGGCCAGGACTCGCCCTCGAGCAGTACTTC

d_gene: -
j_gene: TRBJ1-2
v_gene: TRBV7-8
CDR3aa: CASSRDRTTNYGYTF
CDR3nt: TGTGCCAGCAGCCGCGACAGAACTACGAACTATGGCTACACCTTC

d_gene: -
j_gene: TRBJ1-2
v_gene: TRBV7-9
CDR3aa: CASSVIRGDGYTF
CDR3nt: TGTGCCAGCAGCGTTATAAGGGGTGATGGCTACACCTTC

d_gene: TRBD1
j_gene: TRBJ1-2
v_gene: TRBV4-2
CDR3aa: CASSPIVRDRDLDGYTF
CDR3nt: TGTGCCAGCAGCCCCATCGTCCGGGACAGGGATTTGGATGGCTACACCTTC

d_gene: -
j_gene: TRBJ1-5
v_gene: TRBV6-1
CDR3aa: CATQPRPSNQPQHF
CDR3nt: TGTGCCACCCAACCGCGCCCTAGCAATCAGCCCCAGCATTTT

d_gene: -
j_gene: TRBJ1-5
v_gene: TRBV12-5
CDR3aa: CASGLVRNPGAADNQPQHF
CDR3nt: TGTGCTAGTGGTTTGGTACGGAACCCGGGAGCCGCCGACAATCAGCCCCAGCATTTT

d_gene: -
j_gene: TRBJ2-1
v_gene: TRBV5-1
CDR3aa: CASSLDQGGYNEQFF
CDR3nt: TGCGCCAGCAGCCTAGACCAGGGGGGTTACAATGAGCAGTTCTTC

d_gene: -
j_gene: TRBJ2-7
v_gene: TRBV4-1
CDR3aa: CASSQGSGQYF
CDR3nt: TGCGCCAGCAGCCAAGGGTCCGGGCAGTACTTC

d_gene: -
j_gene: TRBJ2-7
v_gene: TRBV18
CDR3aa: CASSLTVYSYEQYF
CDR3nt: TGTGCCAGCTCACTAACAGTCTACTCCTACGAGCAGTACTTC

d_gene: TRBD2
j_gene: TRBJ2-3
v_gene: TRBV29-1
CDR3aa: CSVVGATSGSTDTQYF
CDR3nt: TGCAGCGTTGTGGGGGCTACTAGCGGGAGCACAGATACGCAGTATTTT

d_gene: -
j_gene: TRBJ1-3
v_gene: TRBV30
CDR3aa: CAWSVQELSGNTIYF
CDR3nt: TGTGCCTGGAGCGTACAGGAGCTCTCTGGAAACACCATATATTTT

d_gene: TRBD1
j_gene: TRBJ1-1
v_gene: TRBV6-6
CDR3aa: CASRDTGTALNTEAFF
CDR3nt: TGTGCCAGCAGGGACACCGGGACAGCCTTGAACACTGAAGCTTTCTTT

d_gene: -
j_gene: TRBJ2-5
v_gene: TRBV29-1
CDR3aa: CSVDGGAQETQYF
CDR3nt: TGCAGCGTTGACGGAGGGGCACAAGAGACCCAGTACTTC

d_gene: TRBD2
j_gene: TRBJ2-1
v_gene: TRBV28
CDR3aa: CASSTPGLASREFF
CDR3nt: TGTGCCAGCAGTACACCGGGACTAGCGAGTCGGGAGTTCTTC

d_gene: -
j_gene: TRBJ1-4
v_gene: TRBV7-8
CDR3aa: CASRFYPGSLDEKLFF
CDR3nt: TGTGCCAGCAGGTTCTATCCGGGATCTCTAGACGAAAAACTGTTTTTT

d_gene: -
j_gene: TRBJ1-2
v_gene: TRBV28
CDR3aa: CASSPNRGYTF
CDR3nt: TGTGCCAGCAGCCCTAACCGGGGCTACACCTTC

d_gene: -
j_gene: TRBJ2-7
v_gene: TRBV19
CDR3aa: CASSVGHFYEQYF
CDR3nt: TGTGCCAGTAGTGTCGGACATTTCTACGAGCAGTACTTC

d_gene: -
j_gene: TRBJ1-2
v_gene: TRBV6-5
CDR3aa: CASSSLPEGGGYTF
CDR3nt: TGTGCCAGCAGTTCCCTCCCGGAGGGTGGCGGCTACACCTTC

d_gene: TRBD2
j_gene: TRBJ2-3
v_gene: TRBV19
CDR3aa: CASSILAGDADTQYF
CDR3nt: TGTGCCAGTAGTATACTAGCGGGAGACGCAGATACGCAGTATTTT

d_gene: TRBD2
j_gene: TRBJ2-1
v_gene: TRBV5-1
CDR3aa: CASSLVASGVYNEQFF
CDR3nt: TGCGCCAGCAGCTTGGTCGCTAGCGGGGTTTACAATGAGCAGTTCTTC

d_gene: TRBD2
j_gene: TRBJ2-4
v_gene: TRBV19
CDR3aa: CASTSGISTTKNIQYF
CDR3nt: TGTGCCAGTACCAGCGGGATATCTACAACGAAAAACATTCAGTACTTC

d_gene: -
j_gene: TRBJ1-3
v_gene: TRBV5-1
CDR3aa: CASSLGAGLDGNTIYF
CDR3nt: TGCGCCAGCAGCTTGGGTGCCGGGTTGGATGGAAACACCATATATTTT

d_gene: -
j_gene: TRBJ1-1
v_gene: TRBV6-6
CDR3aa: CASIITGAGGGTEAFF
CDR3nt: TGTGCCAGCATCATTACCGGGGCCGGGGGGGGCACTGAAGCTTTCTTT

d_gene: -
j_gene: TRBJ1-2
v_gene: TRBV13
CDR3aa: CASSLVRETGGYTF
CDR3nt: TGTGCCAGCAGCTTAGTAAGGGAGACAGGTGGCTACACCTTC

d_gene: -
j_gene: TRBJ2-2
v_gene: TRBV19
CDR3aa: CASSAEYTGELFF
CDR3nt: TGTGCCAGTAGTGCGGAGTACACCGGGGAGCTGTTTTTT

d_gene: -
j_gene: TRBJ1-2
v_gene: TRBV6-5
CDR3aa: CASRFTGNYGYTF
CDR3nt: TGTGCCAGCAGATTCACAGGGAACTATGGCTACACCTTC

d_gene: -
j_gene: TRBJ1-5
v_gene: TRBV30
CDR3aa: CAWSPGGNQPQHF
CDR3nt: TGTGCCTGGAGTCCCGGTGGCAATCAGCCCCAGCATTTT

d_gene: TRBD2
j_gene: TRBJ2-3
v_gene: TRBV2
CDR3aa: CASSATSGISDTQYF
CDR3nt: TGTGCCAGCAGTGCGACTAGCGGAATCTCAGATACGCAGTATTTT

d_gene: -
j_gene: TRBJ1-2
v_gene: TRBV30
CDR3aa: CAWSYLGPGYTF
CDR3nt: TGTGCCTGGAGTTACCTGGGGCCCGGCTACACCTTC

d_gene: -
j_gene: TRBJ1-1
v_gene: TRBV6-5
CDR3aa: CASSITTNTEAFF
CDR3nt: TGTGCCAGCAGTATCACCACTAACACTGAAGCTTTCTTT

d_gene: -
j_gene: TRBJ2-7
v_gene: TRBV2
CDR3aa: CASRRGTGSGEQYF
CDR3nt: TGTGCCAGCAGAAGAGGAACAGGGTCTGGCGAGCAGTACTTC

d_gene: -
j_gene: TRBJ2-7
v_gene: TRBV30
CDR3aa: CAWKLGTFSYEQYF
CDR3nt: TGTGCCTGGAAACTCGGGACTTTCTCCTACGAGCAGTACTTC

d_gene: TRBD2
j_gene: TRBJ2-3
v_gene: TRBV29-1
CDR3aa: CSVSKLLAVPDTQYF
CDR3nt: TGCAGCGTTTCGAAGCTACTAGCGGTGCCAGATACGCAGTATTTT

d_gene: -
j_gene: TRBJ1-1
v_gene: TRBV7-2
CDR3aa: CASSFIGDTEAFF
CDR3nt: TGTGCCAGCAGCTTCATCGGGGACACTGAAGCTTTCTTT

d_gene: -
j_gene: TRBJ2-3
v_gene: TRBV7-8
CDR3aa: CASSSSGKRADTQYF
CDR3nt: TGTGCCAGCAGTTCGAGCGGAAAGAGGGCTGATACGCAGTATTTT

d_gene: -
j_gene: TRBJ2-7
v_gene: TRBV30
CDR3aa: CAWTPLRYEQYF
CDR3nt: TGTGCCTGGACTCCTTTACGCTACGAGCAGTACTTC

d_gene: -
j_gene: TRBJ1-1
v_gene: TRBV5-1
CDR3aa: CASSPGSLNTEAFF
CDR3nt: TGCGCCAGCAGCCCAGGTTCCTTGAACACTGAAGCTTTCTTT

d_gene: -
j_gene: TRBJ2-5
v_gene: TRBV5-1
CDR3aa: CASSFGTGPQETQYF
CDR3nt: TGCGCCAGCAGCTTTGGCACAGGACCGCAAGAGACCCAGTACTTC

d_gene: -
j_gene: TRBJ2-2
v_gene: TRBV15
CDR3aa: CATSRTPDKWTGELFF
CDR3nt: TGTGCCACCAGCAGAACGCCGGACAAATGGACCGGGGAGCTGTTTTTT

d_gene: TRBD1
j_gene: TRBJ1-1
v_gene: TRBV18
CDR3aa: CASSRHPPGGNTEAFF
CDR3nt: TGTGCCAGCTCACGACACCCCCCAGGGGGGAACACTGAAGCTTTCTTT

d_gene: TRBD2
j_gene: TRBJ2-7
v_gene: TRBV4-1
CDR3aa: CASSQWGGGVYEQYF
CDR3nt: TGCGCCAGCAGCCAATGGGGCGGGGGTGTTTACGAGCAGTACTTC

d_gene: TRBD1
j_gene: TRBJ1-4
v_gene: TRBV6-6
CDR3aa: CASSYPTGGGEKLFF
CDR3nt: TGTGCCAGCAGTTACCCGACAGGGGGCGGGGAAAAACTGTTTTTT

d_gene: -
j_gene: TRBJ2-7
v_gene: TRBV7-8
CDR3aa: CASSLRAKQYF
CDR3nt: TGTGCCAGCAGCCTACGAGCGAAGCAGTACTTC

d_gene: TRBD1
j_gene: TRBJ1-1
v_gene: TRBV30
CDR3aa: CAWSVLDRGTEAFF
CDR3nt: TGTGCCTGGAGTGTACTGGACAGGGGGACTGAAGCTTTCTTT

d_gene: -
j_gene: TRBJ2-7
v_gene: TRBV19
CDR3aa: CASSQAYSYEQYF
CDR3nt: TGTGCCAGTTCTCAGGCATACTCCTACGAGCAGTACTTC

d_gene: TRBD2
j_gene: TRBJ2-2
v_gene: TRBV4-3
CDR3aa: CASSELIRGLAGTGELFF
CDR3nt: TGCGCCAGCAGCGAGTTAATAAGAGGACTAGCGGGAACCGGGGAGCTGTTTTTT

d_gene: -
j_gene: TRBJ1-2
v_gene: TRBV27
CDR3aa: CASSFGGGGDGYTF
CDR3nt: TGTGCCAGCAGTTTCGGAGGGGGGGGTGATGGCTACACCTTC